Sequencing of this TCR beta chain was carried out in a study of blood T cells in healthy people across ages. Turning to the study itself: The capture of about one barcoded beta molecule per two T cells was achieved by template switching.

This CDR3 comprises 16 residues. The germline CDR1 and CDR2 sequences are MNHEY and SVGAGI. The V end was cut by 0 bases, the J end by 7 bases, with 16 bases between. The second PCR ran about 6 to 11 cycles with a sample-barcoded 5' primer and J-beta primers. A single record per CDR3 protein comes from TCRdb applying MiXCR to the 5' RACE reads. The sample shows some 860,000 distinct CDR3 sequences, approximately 53% of them seen only once. Findings and limits, study-wide: More naive CD4+ cells and higher diversity were found in long-lived than in aged donors. Strongly correlated with naive T cell percentage was TCR beta diversity. When one million T cells were used, diversity estimates were thought to be underestimates.

With respect to this clonotype: What it recognizes is unknown.

The sequenced sample consisted of blood. The clonotype comes from a middle-aged man in good health. The chain links TRBV6-5 to TRBJ2-1; D is unclear. The CDR3 spells CASSYSSWVSRNEQFF. CDR3 in DNA: TGTGCCAGCAGTTACTCGAGTTGGGTGTCTAGGAATGAGCAGTTCTTC.